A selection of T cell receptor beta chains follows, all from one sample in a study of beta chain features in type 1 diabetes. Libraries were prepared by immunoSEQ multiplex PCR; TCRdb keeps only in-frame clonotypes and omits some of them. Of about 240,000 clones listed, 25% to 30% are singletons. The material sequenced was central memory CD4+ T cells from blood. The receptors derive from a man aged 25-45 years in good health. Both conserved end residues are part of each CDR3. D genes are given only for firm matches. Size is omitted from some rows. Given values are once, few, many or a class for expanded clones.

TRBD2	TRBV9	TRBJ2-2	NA	CASSVGLALRTGELFF	TGTGCCAGCAGCGTAGGACTAGCTTTGAGAACCGGGGAGCTGTTTTTT
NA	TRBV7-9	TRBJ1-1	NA	CASSSGQANTEAFF	TGTGCCAGCAGCTCGGGACAAGCGAACACTGAAGCTTTCTTT
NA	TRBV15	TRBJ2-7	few	CATSRDTRGHEQYF	TGTGCCACCAGCAGAGATACCAGGGGCCACGAGCAGTACTTC
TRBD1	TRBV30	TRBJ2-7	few	CAWGDRYEQYF	TGTGCCTGGGGGGACAGATACGAGCAGTACTTC
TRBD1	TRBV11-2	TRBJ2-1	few	CASSFQGQLSSYNEQFF	TGTGCCAGCAGCTTTCAGGGACAGCTTAGCTCCTACAATGAGCAGTTCTTC
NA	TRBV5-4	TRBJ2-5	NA	CASSMDTQETQYF	TGTGCCAGCAGCATGGACACTCAAGAGACCCAGTACTTC
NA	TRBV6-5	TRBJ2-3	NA	CASSYAPGVGDTQYF	TGTGCCAGCAGTTACGCCCCAGGCGTTGGAGATACGCAGTATTTT
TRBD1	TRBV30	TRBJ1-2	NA	CAWSVDRGDGYTF	TGTGCCTGGAGTGTGGACAGGGGGGACGGCTACACCTTC
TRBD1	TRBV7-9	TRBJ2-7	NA	CASSFPWDSRSEQYF	TGTGCCAGCAGCTTTCCCTGGGACAGTCGCTCTGAGCAGTACTTC
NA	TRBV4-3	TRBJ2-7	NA	CASSQEPGLTYEQYF	TGCGCCAGCAGCCAAGAACCGGGGCTTACCTACGAGCAGTACTTC
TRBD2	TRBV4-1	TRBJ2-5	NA	CASSQDPSGGASTQYF	TGCGCCAGCAGCCAGGACCCTAGCGGGGGGGCCTCCACCCAGTACTTC
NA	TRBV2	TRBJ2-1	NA	CASSDKGLVSNEQFF	TGTGCCAGCAGTGACAAGGGTCTTGTGTCCAATGAGCAGTTCTTC
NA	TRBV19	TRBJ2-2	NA	CASTGRNTGELFF	TGTGCCAGTACAGGGAGGAACACCGGGGAGCTGTTTTTT
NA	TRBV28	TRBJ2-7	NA	CATRDAYEQYF	TGTGCCACCAGGGATGCCTACGAGCAGTACTTC
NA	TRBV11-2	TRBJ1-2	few	CASSLDLSGRYTF	TGTGCCAGCAGCTTAGACTTGTCTGGGCGCTACACCTTC
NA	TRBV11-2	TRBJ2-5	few	CASSLGASVETQYF	TGTGCCAGCAGCTTAGGTGCTAGCGTGGAGACCCAGTACTTC
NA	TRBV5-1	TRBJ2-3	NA	CASSLAGVPDTQYF	TGCGCCAGCAGCTTGGCGGGAGTCCCAGATACGCAGTATTTT
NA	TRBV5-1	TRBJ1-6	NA	CASSLTQGGESPLHF	TGCGCCAGCAGCTTGACACAGGGAGGCGAATCACCCCTCCACTTT
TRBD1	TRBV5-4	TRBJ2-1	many	CASSLDRGPYNEQFF	TGTGCCAGCAGCTTGGATAGGGGGCCCTACAATGAGCAGTTCTTC
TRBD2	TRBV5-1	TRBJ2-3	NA	CASSLGTSADTQYF	TGCGCCAGCAGCTTGGGGACTAGCGCAGATACGCAGTATTTT
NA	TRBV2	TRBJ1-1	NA	CASNKKGMNTEAFF	TGTGCCAGCAATAAGAAGGGCATGAACACTGAAGCTTTCTTT
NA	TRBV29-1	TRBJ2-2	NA	CGGRNTGELFF	TGCGGAGGTAGAAACACCGGGGAGCTGTTTTTT
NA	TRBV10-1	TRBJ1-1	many	CASRIIDTEAFF	TGCGCCAGCAGAATAATCGACACTGAAGCTTTCTTT
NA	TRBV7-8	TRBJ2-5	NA	CASSPPILPSTQYF	TGTGCCAGCAGCCCACCAATTCTGCCGTCGACCCAGTACTTC
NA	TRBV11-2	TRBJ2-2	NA	CASSLDRGRYTGELFF	TGTGCCAGCAGCTTAGATCGGGGGAGATACACCGGGGAGCTGTTTTTT
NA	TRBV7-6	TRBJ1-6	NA	CASSLDVNSPLHF	TGTGCCAGCAGCTTAGATGTTAATTCACCCCTCCACTTT
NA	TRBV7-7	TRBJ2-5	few	CASSLGRSETQYF	TGTGCCAGCAGCTTAGGTCGGAGCGAGACCCAGTACTTC
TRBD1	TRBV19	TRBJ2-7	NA	CASSSLGQHYEQYF	TGTGCCAGTAGTTCCTTGGGACAGCACTACGAGCAGTACTTC
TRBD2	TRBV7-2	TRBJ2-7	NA	CASSPTSGSYEQYF	TGTGCCAGCAGCCCAACTAGCGGTTCCTACGAGCAGTACTTC
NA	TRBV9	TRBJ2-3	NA	CASSALTGLGTDTQYF	TGTGCCAGCAGCGCATTGACAGGATTAGGGACAGATACGCAGTATTTT
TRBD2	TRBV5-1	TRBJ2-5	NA	CASSLAVSGGRQETQYF	TGCGCCAGCAGCTTGGCTGTTAGCGGGGGGAGACAAGAGACCCAGTACTTC
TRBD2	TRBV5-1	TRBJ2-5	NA	CASSPGTSQETQYF	TGCGCCAGCAGCCCCGGGACTAGTCAAGAGACCCAGTACTTC
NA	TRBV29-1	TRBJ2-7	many	CSVGTDTKGSEQYF	TGCAGCGTCGGAACCGACACCAAAGGTAGCGAGCAGTACTTC
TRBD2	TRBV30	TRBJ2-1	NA	CAWNLAGGTNEQFF	TGTGCCTGGAACTTAGCGGGAGGTACCAATGAGCAGTTCTTC
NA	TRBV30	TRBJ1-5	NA	CAWSRDSNQPQHF	TGTGCCTGGAGCCGAGATAGCAATCAGCCCCAGCATTTT